These 26 T cell receptor beta chains were sequenced from one sample in a study of shared clonotypes between healthy human individuals. Some clones are missing from TCRdb's copy, which holds only in-frame ones; the method was immunoSEQ multiplex PCR. Of 2 million to 2.5 million clones in the sample, 85% to 95% were seen once. The sequenced sample was naive CD4+ T cells from PBMCs. The subset is: CD45RA+ positively selected. These receptors originate from a man between 18 and 29 years old in good health. Some clones in this sample may be carry-over from other donors' samples.

V is TRBV5-1 and J is TRBJ2-2; D tentatively reads TRBD1 or TRBD2 (5 bases each). CDR1 SGHRS and CDR2 YFSETQ come from the germline V gene. The V gene lost 1 base and the J gene lost 4 bases, with 17 bases spanning the gap. The CDR3 is made up of 17 amino acids. The CDR3, as DNA: TGCGCCAGCAGCTTGAATGGGCCCTCTGGGGGCACCGGGGAGCTGTTTTTT. Protein sequence: CASSLNGPSGGTGELFF.

This clone was observed a handful of times. The chain employs TRBV25-1 and TRBJ1-1; tentative D call: TRBD1 (5 bases). V lost 4 bases and J 1 base, leaving 10 bases between the germline ends. Germline V lookup: CDR1 MGHDK, CDR2 SYGVNS. The CDR3 consists of 14 residues. The CDR3 nucleotides read TGTGCCAGCAGTGCCCCGGGGCCGAACACTGAAGCTTTCTTT. This codes for CASSAPGPNTEAFF.

The rearrangement links TRBV5-1 to TRBJ2-7; maybe TRBD1 (5 bases). Looked up from germline, CDR1 is SGHRS and CDR2 is YFSETQ. V shed 4 bases and J shed 6 bases, with 17 bases lying between them. The CDR3 consists of 14 residues. The CDR3 loop reads CASSIQGLGSEQYF. CDR3 coding DNA: TGCGCCAGCAGCATCCAGGGCCTGGGATCCGAGCAGTACTTC.

Notes on this clone: Other nucleotide sequences in the sample specify the same CDR3. The genes are TRBV2 and TRBJ1-5; a possible D gene is TRBD1 (6 bases). Trimming left V 8 bases short and J 0 bases short, with 11 bases between. Germline CDR1 reads SNHLY; CDR2 reads FYNNEI. The CDR3 extends over 14 amino acids. The CDR3 sequence: CASSGGNSNQPQHF. The CDR3 DNA follows: TGTGCCAGCTCCGGGGGCAATAGCAATCAGCCCCAGCATTTT.

This chain joins TRBV2 and TRBJ2-1; D unresolved. Trimming shortened V by 1 base and J by 8 bases, and 3 bases separated the two germline ends. Germline V gives CDR1 SNHLY, CDR2 FYNNEI. The CDR3 contains 11 residues. The CDR3 region is CASSEGHEQFF. CDR3 sequence (DNA): TGTGCCAGCAGTGAAGGCCATGAGCAGTTCTTC.

This clone was detected once. The rearrangement joins TRBV7-9 to TRBJ2-1, with 9 bases lining up with TRBD1. J was trimmed by 8 bases and V by 5 bases; bases with no gene match: 7. The CDR3 runs 14 residues. From germline, CDR1 is SEHNR and CDR2 FQNEAQ (reference sequence). In nucleotides, the CDR3 is TGTGCCAGCAGCCAGGGACAGGGATGGGATGAGCAGTTCTTC. Encoded protein: CASSQGQGWDEQFF.

V is TRBV2 and J is TRBJ1-1; D is perhaps TRBD1 (5 bases). In germline, CDR1 is SNHLY, CDR2 FYNNEI. The CDR3 spans 13 residues. V was cut by 6 bases and J by 9 bases, with 17 bases left in between. CDR3 in amino acids: CASRYRDGTQAFF. Written as DNA, the CDR3 is TGTGCCAGCAGATACCGGGACGGTACTCAAGCTTTCTTT.

This clone was recorded once. V gene TRBV18 combines with J gene TRBJ2-3; 10 bases are shared with TRBD1. Germline lookup yields CDR1 KGHSH and CDR2 LQKENI. This CDR3 has 15 residues. With 4 bases clipped from V and 6 bases from J, the junction kept 7 bases outside the gene matches. The CDR3 here is CASSLGQGIGDTQYF. The DNA for the CDR3 is TGTGCCAGCTCACTGGGACAGGGGATCGGCGATACGCAGTATTTT.

A single count supports this clone. The chain combines TRBV4-2 with TRBJ2-7; 8 nucleotides match TRBD2. Per the germline V gene, CDR1 is LGHNA and CDR2 is YNFKEQ. The CDR3 has 15 residues. V gave up 4 bases and J gave up 2 bases; unmatched junction bases: 7. This chain's CDR3 is CASSPRSGAPYEQYF. The DNA for the CDR3 is TGTGCCAGCAGCCCACGTAGCGGGGCCCCCTACGAGCAGTACTTC.

This chain connects TRBV5-1 to TRBJ2-4, with TRBD2 identical over 11 bases. The junction had 7 bases not matched to a gene; V was cut back by 4 bases and J by 1 base. The germline V gene encodes CDR1 SGHRS and CDR2 YFSETQ. The CDR3 runs 17 residues. CDR3 in amino acids: CASSTSPSGRAKNIQYF. The CDR3 DNA is TGCGCCAGCAGCACGTCCCCTAGCGGGAGGGCCAAAAACATTCAGTACTTC.

Worth noting for this clone: The sample holds other DNA sequences that translate to the same CDR3. CDR3 loop: CASSLVGQNTEAFF. The CDR3 bases are TGCGCCAGCAGCTTGGTCGGACAAAACACTGAAGCTTTCTTT. The chain employs TRBV5-1 and TRBJ1-1, with D perhaps TRBD1 (5 bases). Germline V gene data show CDR1 as SGHRS and CDR2 as YFSETQ. V was cut by 0 bases and J by 2 bases, with 8 bases left in between. The CDR3 consists of 14 residues.

The chain combines TRBV7-6 with TRBJ2-1; 9 nucleotides agree with TRBD1. Losses at the gene ends were 1 base for V and 0 bases for J; bases not matched to a gene: 16. Germline V gene lookup returns CDR1 SGHVS and CDR2 FNYEAQ. The length of the CDR3 is 21 residues. In DNA, the CDR3 is TGTGCCAGCAGCTTAGACCCGACAGGGGGACAGCGGGCTAGCTCCTACAATGAGCAGTTCTTC. This translates into CASSLDPTGGQRASSYNEQFF.

This clone was detected once. The chain uses TRBV19 and TRBJ1-1; D is possibly TRBD1 (5 bases). V lost 1 base to trimming and J lost 4 bases, with 10 bases between them. The CDR3 runs to 14 residues. Germline-derived CDR1 and CDR2 are LNHDA and SQIVND (reference sequence). The CDR3 protein is CASSIVDRSTEAFF. For the CDR3, the DNA is TGTGCCAGTAGTATAGTCGACAGAAGCACTGAAGCTTTCTTT. Full variable domain (remainder filled in from reference TRBV19 and TRBJ1-1): DGGITQSPKYLFRKEGQNVTLSCEQNLNHDAMYWYRQDPGQGLRLIYYSQIVNDFQKGDIAEGYSVSREKKESFPLTVTSAQKNPTAFYLCASSIVDRSTEAFFGQGTRLTVV.

The chain's CDR3 is CASSFQSEAYGEQYF. The CDR3 coding sequence is TGCGCCAGCAGCTTTCAGAGCGAAGCTTACGGCGAGCAGTACTTC. This chain links TRBV5-1 with TRBJ2-7; D remains ambiguous. The length of the CDR3 is 15 residues. The V and J ends lost 2 bases and 6 bases respectively, with 18 bases between them. The V gene's germline CDR1 is SGHRS and CDR2 YFSETQ. Filled out from reference TRBV5-1 and TRBJ2-7, the complete variable domain reads KAGVTQTPRYLIKTRGQQVTLSCSPISGHRSVSWYQQTPGQGLQFLFEYFSETQRNKGNFPGRFSGRQFSNSRSEMNVSTLELGDSALYLCASSFQSEAYGEQYFGPGTRLTVT.

Notes on this clone: Other DNA sequences in the same sample also yield this CDR3. The chain couples TRBV19 to TRBJ1-2; a weak D match, TRBD1 (5 bases). The CDR3 has 13 residues. The germline V gene encodes CDR1 LNHDA and CDR2 SQIVND (reference sequence). With 2 bases removed from V and 4 bases from J, the gap between germline ends came to 8 bases. The CDR3 loop is CASSIRGSYGYTF. DNA of the CDR3: TGTGCCAGTAGTATACGGGGGTCCTATGGCTACACCTTC.

J is TRBJ1-2 and V is TRBV30, with 12 bases lining up with TRBD1. The CDR3 sequence is 14 residues long. V lost 3 bases to trimming and J lost 8 bases; unmatched junction nucleotides: 7. Germline CDR1 GTSNPN, CDR2 SVGIG (reference sequence). CDR3 sequence reads: CAWSLRDRGRGYTF. The CDR3 DNA sequence: TGTGCCTGGAGCCTCCGGGACAGGGGGCGAGGCTACACCTTC.

The chain joins TRBV7-2 to TRBJ2-3, with a tentative D call TRBD2 (6 bases). V gave up 4 bases and J gave up 8 bases, with 13 bases separating them. Germline-derived CDR1 and CDR2 are SGHTA and FQGNSA. CDR3 length: 13 amino acids. The CDR3 DNA follows: TGTGCCAGCAGCTCCGGAGGGGCAGGTACGCAGTATTTT. This codes for CASSSGGAGTQYF.

As regards this clone: Other DNA sequences from this sample encode an identical CDR3 as well. The chain uses TRBV30 and TRBJ2-3; TRBD1 might be the D (5 bases). V was clipped by 0 bases and J by 2 bases, with 9 bases between them. The CDR3 totals 14 residues. Germline CDR1 and CDR2: GTSNPN and SVGIG (reference sequence). The CDR3 region has the DNA TGTGCCTGGAGTGTGGGGCAGACCACAGATACGCAGTATTTT. The encoded protein is CAWSVGQTTDTQYF.

V and J are TRBV27 and TRBJ1-5, with D perhaps matching TRBD1 (5 bases). V was trimmed by 0 bases and J by 1 base, leaving 10 bases between them. CDR1 and CDR2 from the germline V gene are MNHEY and SMNVEV (reference sequence). This CDR3 spans 16 amino acids. For the CDR3, the DNA is TGTGCCAGCAGTTTATCGGGGGGGATCAGCAATCAGCCCCAGCATTTT. This translates into CASSLSGGISNQPQHF.

This chain joins TRBV6-1 and TRBJ2-7; 8 bases fit TRBD2. This CDR3 has 12 residues. Germline trimming cut 7 bases from V and 7 bases from J; bases unmatched to any gene: 6. The germline gives CDR1 MNHNS, CDR2 SASEGT. CDR3 protein: CASKRGPEEQYF. The CDR3 nucleotides read TGTGCCAGCAAGCGGGGGCCGGAGGAGCAGTACTTC.

V usage is TRBV4-1 and J usage is TRBJ2-2, with D uncertain. This CDR3 has 14 residues. V was trimmed by 2 bases and J by 4 bases, leaving 8 bases between them. CDR1 MGHRA and CDR2 YSYEKL come from the germline V gene. The CDR3 DNA follows: TGCGCCAGCAGCCAACGGACGACCACCGGGGAGCTGTTTTTT. Its protein product is CASSQRTTTGELFF.

This chain links TRBV5-1 with TRBJ2-3; D may be TRBD2 (6 bases). Trimming removed 1 base from V and 6 bases from J, with 18 bases in between. Germline values: CDR1 SGHRS, CDR2 YFSETQ. The CDR3 spans 16 residues. The DNA for the CDR3 is TGCGCCAGCAGCTTGTTCCCCGGGAGTCAAGGGGATACGCAGTATTTT. Its translation is CASSLFPGSQGDTQYF.

This clone was counted once. The chain recombines TRBV7-6 with TRBJ1-4, with D uncertain. V lost 1 base to trimming and J lost 4 bases, with 13 bases between them. This CDR3 region has 16 residues. Germline CDR1 reads SGHVS; CDR2 reads FNYEAQ. CDR3 nucleotides: TGTGCCAGCAGCTTAGATCGGTCGGGTCTTAATGAAAAACTGTTTTTT. Its translation is CASSLDRSGLNEKLFF.

Written as DNA, the CDR3 is TGTGCCAGCTCATCGGGTAGCGGAAACACAGATACGCAGTATTTT. This encodes CASSSGSGNTDTQYF. The J gene is TRBJ2-3, the V gene TRBV18; D perhaps matches TRBD2 (6 bases). The V end lost 5 bases, the J end lost 2 bases, and 14 bases lay between the germline ends. The CDR3 loop spans 15 amino acids. Germline V CDR1 and CDR2: KGHSH, LQKENI.

The V gene is TRBV7-7, the J gene TRBJ2-5, with D tentatively TRBD2 (7 bases). The V gene lost 5 bases and the J gene lost 5 bases, with 15 bases spanning the gap. Germline CDR1 is SSHAT and CDR2 is FNYEAQ (reference sequence). The CDR3 is made up of 14 amino acids. The DNA of the CDR3 is TGTGCCAGCAGCCAGGCGGGGGCGAGGGAGACCCAGTACTTC. Translating gives CASSQAGARETQYF.

Regarding this clone: Other DNA sequences of this sample code for an identical CDR3. The chain has TRBV28 and TRBJ1-2; D is unresolved. V lost 3 bases to trimming and J lost 4 bases, with 12 bases between them. This CDR3 has 14 residues. The germline CDR1 and CDR2 sequences are MDHEN and SYDVKM. For the CDR3, the DNA is TGTGCCAGCAGTTTTGCGGGGAGCGGCTATGGCTACACCTTC. This encodes CASSFAGSGYGYTF.